One sample yielded the 14 T cell receptor beta chains listed below, sequenced in a study of blood T cell repertoires in COVID-19 (dated by TCRdb to about 2020). Library preparation was by the immunoSEQ multiplex PCR assay. TCRdb holds this immuneACCESS table with in-frame rearrangements only. Some clones are missing; in checked studies, unresolved V genes explain under half, and the rest has no known cause. The sample table shows 200,000 or so clones, and 70% to 90% are seen once. The biggest ten clones account for 18% of the sample. The sequenced material came from peripheral blood. The receptors stem from a person aged 70 to 85 with COVID-19, enrolled during active disease.

The rearrangement links TRBV7-2 to TRBJ1-2; TRBD1 agrees at 8 bases. V lost 6 bases to trimming and J lost 7 bases; unmatched junction nucleotides: 7. The V gene's germline CDR1 is SGHTA and CDR2 FQGNSA. This CDR3 comprises 13 residues. CDR3 sequence: CASSLLQGGGYTF. The CDR3 DNA sequence: TGTGCCAGCAGTCTACTACAGGGGGGTGGCTACACCTTC.

This clone is a singleton in its sample. CDR3 bases: TGTGCCAGCAGCCAAGATATCGGACTAGAGTCCGATACGCAGTATTTT. As protein: CASSQDIGLESDTQYF. The gene calls are TRBV3-1 (or the pseudogene TRBV3-2) and TRBJ2-3, with 7 bases fitting TRBD2. This CDR3 is 16 amino acids long. The germline V gene encodes CDR1 LGHDT and CDR2 YNNKEL (reference sequence). The J segment lost 6 bases and the V segment lost 0 bases, leaving 9 bases of the junction unmatched.

This clone was detected a few times. V and J are TRBV7-9 and TRBJ1-6; D is perhaps TRBD1 (5 bases). The V gene lost 4 bases and the J gene lost 9 bases, with 13 bases spanning the gap. This CDR3 has 14 amino acids. Germline V gene data show CDR1 as SEHNR and CDR2 as FQNEAQ (reference sequence). The CDR3 coding sequence is TGTGCCAGCAGCTGGGGGGAAGGGAGTTCACCCCTCCACTTT. This sequence encodes CASSWGEGSSPLHF.

V is TRBV19 and J is TRBJ2-1; no clear D. Germline CDR1 LNHDA, CDR2 SQIVND (reference sequence). V gave up 1 base and J gave up 7 bases, with 8 bases separating them. The CDR3 extends over 13 amino acids. Here the CDR3 DNA reads TGTGCCAGTAGTATAGGTCGGTGGAATGAGCAGTTCTTC. Translated: CASSIGRWNEQFF.

This chain links TRBV7-2 with TRBJ1-2, with 8 bases matching TRBD1. The germline V gene encodes CDR1 SGHTA and CDR2 FQGNSA. V lost 4 bases, J lost 8 bases, and 12 bases stayed unmatched. This CDR3 has 15 residues. Written as DNA, the CDR3 is TGTGCCAGCAGCTGGATGGACAGGGCAAGTCCGGGCTACACCTTC. It encodes CASSWMDRASPGYTF.

The chain employs TRBV7-8 and TRBJ1-2; 10 bases match TRBD1. V gave up 4 bases and J gave up 8 bases; unmatched junction bases: 16. CDR3 size: 17 residues. Germline values: CDR1 SGHVS, CDR2 FQNEAQ. CDR3 coding DNA: TGTGCCAGCAGCTCCGAATTCTCCCCCTTGACAGGGGGCGGCTACACCTTC. Amino acid sequence: CASSSEFSPLTGGGYTF. Based on the CDR3 plus reference TRBV7-8 and TRBJ1-2, the full variable domain is GAGVSQSPRYKVAKRGQDVALRCDPISGHVSLFWYQQALGQGPEFLTYFQNEAQLDKSGLPSDRFFAERPEGSVSTLKIQRTQQEDSAVYLCASSSEFSPLTGGGYTFGSGTRLTVV.

V is TRBV11-2 and J is TRBJ2-1, with D possibly being TRBD2 (8 bases). Trimming removed 5 bases from V and 10 bases from J, with 33 bases in between. Germline loops: CDR1 SGHAT, CDR2 FQNNGV. The CDR3 is 19 amino acids. The CDR3 sequence is CASSIRQGGSAGGLWEQFF. The CDR3 bases are TGTGCCAGCAGCATTCGACAGGGCGGTTCGGCGGGAGGTCTTTGGGAGCAGTTCTTC.

In this sample, this clone turned up a few times. This chain joins TRBV19 and TRBJ1-6; D is uncertain. This CDR3 has 16 residues. CDR1 LNHDA and CDR2 SQIVND come from the germline V gene (reference sequence). Trimming pared 0 bases from V and 0 bases from J, leaving 6 bases between. The DNA for the CDR3 is TGTGCCAGTAGTATAGAAGCAAGCTCCTATAATTCACCCCTCCACTTT. This codes for CASSIEASSYNSPLHF. Full variable domain (missing parts from reference TRBV19 and TRBJ1-6): DGGITQSPKYLFRKEGQNVTLSCEQNLNHDAMYWYRQDPGQGLRLIYYSQIVNDFQKGDIAEGYSVSREKKESFPLTVTSAQKNPTAFYLCASSIEASSYNSPLHFGNGTRLTVT.

The rearrangement links TRBV5-1 to TRBJ2-7; tentative D call: TRBD1 (6 bases). This CDR3 contains 15 residues. V gave up 4 bases and J gave up 4 bases, with 18 bases separating them. Germline assignment: CDR1 SGHRS and CDR2 YFSETQ. CDR3 coding DNA: TGCGCCAGCAGCATAAAAGCACAGGGCAGGTACGAGCAGTACTTC. This gives the protein CASSIKAQGRYEQYF.

J is TRBJ2-2 and V is TRBV6-4; D might be TRBD2 (7 bases). The CDR3 loop spans 17 amino acids. With 5 bases removed from V and 0 bases from J, the gap between germline ends came to 16 bases. Germline loops: CDR1 MRHNA, CDR2 SNTAGT. CDR3 coding DNA: TGTGCCAGCAGTCCACACCCGGGGGGCGCGAACACCGGGGAGCTGTTTTTT. Translated, it gives CASSPHPGGANTGELFF.

V is TRBV9 and J is TRBJ2-7; the match to TRBD2 covers 10 bases. V lost 7 bases, J lost 4 bases, and 5 bases stayed unmatched. Per germline, CDR1 SGDLS and CDR2 YYNGEE. The CDR3 is 13 residues long. In DNA, the CDR3 is TGTGCCAGCGGCCCTAGCGGGGGATACGAGCAGTACTTC. Amino acids: CASGPSGGYEQYF. The whole variable domain, filled in from reference TRBV9 and TRBJ2-7, reads DSGVTQTPKHLITATGQRVTLRCSPRSGDLSVYWYQQSLDQGLQFLIQYYNGEERAKGNILERFSAQQFPDLHSELNLSSLELGDSALYFCASGPSGGYEQYFGPGTRLTVT.

The chain carries TRBV10-3 and TRBJ2-1, with D perhaps matching TRBD1 (6 bases). Trimming pared 5 bases from V and 2 bases from J, leaving 16 bases between. CDR1 and CDR2 (germline): ENHRY, SYGVKD. This CDR3 region has 16 residues. CDR3 in amino acids: CAISSTVTGPYNEQFF. The CDR3 DNA sequence: TGTGCCATCAGTTCCACGGTGACAGGCCCCTACAATGAGCAGTTCTTC.

The chain links TRBV28 to TRBJ1-2; 9 bases match TRBD1. Germline loops: CDR1 MDHEN, CDR2 SYDVKM. This CDR3 has 15 residues. V shed 5 bases and J 5 bases; nucleotides not matched to a gene: 9. The CDR3 spells CASSIPGQGGYGYTF. The CDR3 bases are TGTGCCAGCAGTATCCCGGGACAGGGAGGATATGGCTACACCTTC.

This chain links TRBV18 with TRBJ2-3; no clear D. Trimming took 6 bases from V and 1 from J, leaving 8 bases between them. Per the germline V gene, CDR1 is KGHSH and CDR2 is LQKENI. This CDR3 has 13 residues. CDR3 loop: CASSSPGTDTQYF. The CDR3 DNA reads as TGTGCCAGCTCTTCTCCAGGCACAGATACGCAGTATTTT.